This T cell receptor beta chain came from a study of T cell repertoires in cytomegalovirus infection. Background on the study: Public TCR beta signatures were indicative of both CMV infection and a matching HLA type. Points from the study as a whole: Cumulative frequency of public TCR beta families picked out carriers of CMV plus the relevant HLA. Dominant in the ex vivo response were TCR beta clonotypes restricted by HLA-C and specific for CMV.

This clonotype has a count of ten or more. Antigen specificity is unknown. TCRdb reprocessed the reads with MiXCR, giving one entry per CDR3 protein. Of about 230,000 distinct CDR3 sequences listed, under 8.5% are singletons. V lost 2 bases and J lost 7, with 7 bases in between. CDR3 length equals 12 residues. The V gene's germline CDR1 is SGHTA and CDR2 FQGNSA. V usage is TRBV7-2 and J usage is TRBJ2-3; no reliable D call. What was sequenced was PBMCs. The clonotype was recovered from a human donor in good health (CMV status not recorded). Some clones in this sample may be carry-over from other donors' samples. In nucleotides, the CDR3 is TGTGCCAGCAGCTTAAATTTGAATACGCAGTATTTT. Its translation is CASSLNLNTQYF.